These 24 T cell receptor beta chains originate from one sample sequenced in a study of T-cell memory formation after mild COVID-19. TCRdb passed the 5' RACE reads through MiXCR, listing each CDR3 protein once. The sample yields 100,000 to 150,000 distinct CDR3 sequences, about 5.9% seen once. Sequencing was carried out using PBMCs or a T cell subset sorted from them (not recorded which). Receptor source: an adult woman who had mild COVID-19 (a few samples of this study predate the infection). Cell type and time point are not known.

This clonotype has at least ten counts. The rearrangement uses TRBV20-1 and TRBJ1-1, with D maybe TRBD1 (5 bases). The V end was cut by 1 base, the J end by 0 bases, with 9 bases between. Germline V gene sequence: CDR1 DFQATT, CDR2 SNEGSKA (reference sequence). CDR3 size: 14 residues. The CDR3 DNA is TGCAGTGCTAGAGCCCCAGGGCTGAACACTGAAGCTTTCTTT. This gives the protein CSARAPGLNTEAFF.

This chain uses TRBV12-3 or TRBV12-4 with TRBJ1-2; TRBD1 matches at 9 bases. The CDR3 extends over 14 amino acids. V was clipped by 2 bases and J by 7 bases; unmatched bases: 5. Written as DNA, the CDR3 is TGTGCCAGCAGTTTATATACAGGGGGCTTTGGCTACACCTTC. Its translation is CASSLYTGGFGYTF.

The J gene is TRBJ1-2, the V gene TRBV27; weak D call: TRBD1 (5 bases). Trimming left V 5 bases short and J 8 bases short, with 18 bases between. CDR1 is MNHEY and CDR2 is SMNVEV in the germline V gene (reference sequence). This CDR3 spans 14 amino acids. The CDR3 DNA is TGTGCCAGCAGTCCTCCCGGGGGGAGGGGAGGCTACACCTTC. Amino acid sequence: CASSPPGGRGGYTF.

This clonotype came up a few times. The V gene is TRBV5-1, the J gene TRBJ2-3, with a possible D match to TRBD2 (5 bases). Germline-derived CDR1 and CDR2 are SGHRS and YFSETQ. The CDR3 extends over 13 amino acids. Trimming took 5 bases from V and 0 from J, leaving 7 bases between them. CDR3 sequence: CASRLESTDTQYF. CDR3 nucleotide sequence: TGCGCCAGCAGACTAGAGAGCACAGATACGCAGTATTTT.

There are a few counts of this clonotype. CDR3 in amino acids: CASSVVSGSQETQYF. In DNA form, the CDR3 reads TGTGCCAGCAGCGTAGTCTCGGGGTCCCAAGAGACCCAGTACTTC. The chain links TRBV9 to TRBJ2-5; tentatively, D is TRBD2 (5 bases). The germline gives CDR1 SGDLS, CDR2 YYNGEE. The CDR3 has 15 amino acids. Trimming shortened V by 0 bases and J by 1 base, and 10 bases separated the two germline ends.

The rearrangement uses TRBV5-1 and TRBJ2-3, with TRBD1 matching over 8 bases. Germline CDR1 and CDR2: SGHRS and YFSETQ. There are 14 residues in the CDR3. The junction had 4 bases not matched to a gene; V was cut back by 3 bases and J by 4 bases. The CDR3 region has the DNA TGCGCCAGCAGCTCCGAACAGGGGGCAGATACGCAGTATTTT. As protein: CASSSEQGADTQYF. Drawing the rest from reference TRBV5-1 and TRBJ2-3, the complete variable domain is KAGVTQTPRYLIKTRGQQVTLSCSPISGHRSVSWYQQTPGQGLQFLFEYFSETQRNKGNFPGRFSGRQFSNSRSEMNVSTLELGDSALYLCASSSEQGADTQYFGPGTRLTVL.

This clonotype occurred many times. The J gene is TRBJ2-7, the V gene TRBV9; 8 bases are a match to TRBD2. The V gene end was trimmed by 0 bases and the J gene end by 2 bases; junction bases not matched to a gene: 1. In germline, CDR1 is SGDLS, CDR2 YYNGEE. There are 14 residues in the CDR3. CDR3 nucleotides: TGTGCCAGCAGCGTAGGGACTAGCCCCTACGAGCAGTACTTC. Encoded protein: CASSVGTSPYEQYF.

At least ten counts were recorded for this clonotype. This chain connects TRBV20-1 to TRBJ2-3, with 10 bases matching TRBD2. The CDR3 loop spans 13 amino acids. With 4 bases clipped from V and 5 bases from J, the junction kept 3 bases outside the gene matches. Germline V gene lookup returns CDR1 DFQATT and CDR2 SNEGSKA (reference sequence). The CDR3 loop reads CSAIPSGRDTQYF. For the CDR3, the DNA is TGCAGTGCTATACCTAGCGGGAGAGATACGCAGTATTTT.

The chain uses TRBV27 and TRBJ2-1; 12 bases are shared with TRBD2. The trim removed 6 bases at V and 7 bases at J, leaving 7 bases unmatched. The germline V gene has CDR1 MNHEY and CDR2 SMNVEV (reference sequence). This CDR3 spans 15 amino acids. The CDR3 reads CASRPSGGASNEQFF. CDR3 nucleotide sequence: TGTGCCAGCAGACCTAGCGGGGGGGCGAGTAATGAGCAGTTCTTC.

This clonotype has ten or more counts. This rearrangement joins TRBV11-2 to TRBJ1-4, with D possibly being TRBD1 (5 bases). Per germline, CDR1 SGHAT and CDR2 FQNNGV. The V end lost 4 bases, the J end lost 8 bases, and 20 bases lay between the germline ends. The CDR3 has 16 residues. CDR3 sequence: CASSSVLSGLSEKLFF. Written as DNA, the CDR3 is TGTGCCAGCAGCTCCGTTTTATCGGGGCTGAGCGAAAAACTGTTTTTT.

In its sample, this clonotype was seen many times. The chain is built from TRBV10-3 and TRBJ1-5; D is ambiguous. Germline CDR1 and CDR2: ENHRY and SYGVKD. The CDR3 runs 12 residues. Between the trimmed V and J ends, which lost 6 bases and 2 bases, there was a span of 5 bases. The CDR3 sequence: CAISPGNQPQHF. The CDR3 DNA sequence: TGTGCCATCAGCCCGGGCAATCAGCCCCAGCATTTT.

This chain connects TRBV23-1 to TRBJ2-2; D may be TRBD2 (10 bases). TRBV23-1 is identified as an open reading frame with a role that is uncertain. The length of the CDR3 is 19 residues. Trimming took off 5 bases at V and 6 bases at J, with 28 bases between the two ends. DNA for the CDR3: TGCGCCAGCAGTGTACCGGGACAGGGACTCAGCGGGAGGGCCGGGGAGCTGTTTTTT. This sequence encodes CASSVPGQGLSGRAGELFF.

The CDR3 sequence: CASSQAHGQGPDTQYF. CDR3 coding DNA: TGTGCCAGCAGCCAAGCTCACGGACAGGGGCCAGATACGCAGTATTTT. V gene TRBV4-2 combines with J gene TRBJ2-3; 9 nucleotides line up with TRBD1. After removal of 1 base from V and 4 bases from J, the junction contained 6 bases not matched to a gene. Germline V lookup: CDR1 LGHNA, CDR2 YNFKEQ. The CDR3 has 16 residues.

This clonotype has only a few counts. The chain recombines TRBV6-2 or TRBV6-3 with TRBJ2-5; no definite D call. V lost 9 bases to trimming and J lost 5 bases, with 13 bases between them. Germline V lookup: CDR1 MNHEY, CDR2 SVGEGT. This CDR3 spans 12 amino acids. The CDR3 is CASGKTFETQYF. DNA of the CDR3: TGTGCCAGTGGGAAGACTTTTGAGACCCAGTACTTC.

This chain connects TRBV27 to TRBJ1-4, with D possibly being TRBD1 (6 bases). Between the trimmed V and J ends, which lost 3 bases and 8 bases, there was a span of 13 bases. CDR1 MNHEY and CDR2 SMNVEV come from the germline V gene (reference sequence). This CDR3 spans 14 amino acids. Here the CDR3 reads CASSFAGEGEKLFF. DNA for the CDR3: TGTGCCAGCAGTTTTGCAGGGGAGGGGGAAAAACTGTTTTTT.

The chain combines TRBV19 with TRBJ2-3; D may be TRBD2 (5 bases). The germline V gene encodes CDR1 LNHDA and CDR2 SQIVND (reference sequence). CDR3 length: 13 amino acids. The V and J ends lost 7 bases and 1 base respectively, with 9 bases between them. The CDR3 loop is CASMRAGTDTQYF. The CDR3 coding sequence is TGTGCCAGTATGAGGGCCGGCACAGATACGCAGTATTTT.

The CDR3 nucleotides are TGTGCCTGGAGCGGACAGGTTAGGTATGAGCAGTTCTTC. Protein sequence: CAWSGQVRYEQFF. The chain is built from TRBV30 and TRBJ2-1, with 7 bases fitting TRBD1. After removal of 3 bases from V and 8 bases from J, the junction contained 7 bases not matched to a gene. This CDR3 comprises 13 residues. Germline V gives CDR1 GTSNPN, CDR2 SVGIG (reference sequence). The full variable domain, completed using reference TRBV30 and TRBJ2-1, is SQTIHQWPATLVQPVGSPLSLECTVEGTSNPNLYWYRQAAGRGLQLLFYSVGIGQISSEVPQNLSASRPQDRQFILSSKKLLLSDSGFYLCAWSGQVRYEQFFGPGTRLTVL.

This clonotype has more than one count but fewer than ten. The chain is built from TRBV5-1 and TRBJ2-1; perhaps TRBD1 as D (8 bases). The CDR3 has 15 residues. V gave up 0 bases and J gave up 7 bases, with 14 bases separating them. The germline V gene has CDR1 SGHRS and CDR2 YFSETQ. The CDR3 DNA sequence: TGCGCCAGCAGCTTGGAAACAGGGGGAGGGAATGAGCAGTTCTTC. This translates into CASSLETGGGNEQFF.

This clonotype was seen ten or more times. V is TRBV12-3 or TRBV12-4 and J is TRBJ2-3; 9 bases line up with TRBD1. J gave up 8 bases and V 6 bases, and 9 bases lay outside the gene matches. This CDR3 is built from 14 residues. CDR3 sequence reads: CASSGQGHLVTQYF. Written as DNA, the CDR3 is TGTGCCAGCAGCGGACAGGGGCACTTGGTTACGCAGTATTTT.

V usage is TRBV20-1 and J usage is TRBJ2-2, with 13 bases fitting TRBD2. The V segment lost 0 bases and the J segment 2 bases; nucleotides outside the gene matches: 6. The germline V gene has CDR1 DFQATT and CDR2 SNEGSKA (reference sequence). The length of the CDR3 is 18 residues. CDR3 nucleotide sequence: TGCAGTGCTAGAGATCAGACTAGCGGGGGGACTAACACCGGGGAGCTGTTTTTT. It codes for CSARDQTSGGTNTGELFF.

This clonotype was picked up a small number of times. DNA of the CDR3: TGCAGTGCTAGAGATAGGATTTTCTACGAGCAGTACTTC. Translated, it gives CSARDRIFYEQYF. V is TRBV20-1 and J is TRBJ2-7; D gene unclear. The CDR3 totals 13 residues. V lost 0 bases, J lost 3 bases, and 9 bases lay in between. Germline assignment: CDR1 DFQATT and CDR2 SNEGSKA (reference sequence).

This clonotype showed up just a few times. DNA for the CDR3: TGTGCCAGCAGTATAACCGGGACAGGGATCTACGAGCAGTACTTC. Protein product: CASSITGTGIYEQYF. The chain couples TRBV27 to TRBJ2-7; TRBD1 matches at 9 bases. V was pared by 5 bases and J by 3 bases, with 8 bases of the junction left unmatched. Germline-derived CDR1 and CDR2 are MNHEY and SMNVEV (reference sequence). The CDR3 spans 15 residues.

Many counts were recorded for this clonotype. The chain employs TRBV5-5 and TRBJ2-3; D unclear. The ends were cut back, 2 bases at V and 6 bases at J, with 7 bases in the middle. The CDR3 spans 12 residues. Germline V CDR1 and CDR2: SGHKS, YYEKEE (reference sequence). In DNA, the CDR3 is TGTGCCAGCAGCTTTCTTGATGATACGCAGTATTTT. Residues: CASSFLDDTQYF.

This clonotype has at least ten counts. The V call is TRBV15, the J call TRBJ2-3; unclear D gene. The CDR3 spans 13 residues. V was clipped by 0 bases and J by 5 bases, with 6 bases between them. Germline CDR1 is LNHNV and CDR2 is YYDKDF (reference sequence). CDR3 loop: CATSRDRVDTQYF. CDR3 DNA: TGTGCCACCAGCAGAGATAGGGTAGATACGCAGTATTTT.